One sample yielded the 13 T cell receptor beta chains listed below, sequenced in a study of T-cell reconstitution after alpha-beta-depleted transplantation in children. The authors prepared the TCRbeta library with unique molecular identifiers. In TCRdb, the PCR reads were re-called with MiXCR into one record per CDR3 protein. The table shows some 150,000 distinct CDR3 sequences, with around 10% occurring only once. Sample: PBMCs, mostly from graft donor cells, taken 180 days after TCRalphabeta/CD19-depleted stem cell transplant. The receptors originated from a female patient aged 2-10 years who had a stem cell transplant for congenital amegakaryocytic thrombocytopenia, so the T cells may come from the graft donor.

The chain links TRBV11-2 to TRBJ2-7; the D gene is possibly TRBD2 (6 bases). V shed 4 bases and J shed 2 bases, with 15 bases lying between them. The germline gives CDR1 SGHAT, CDR2 FQNNGV. The CDR3 has 15 amino acids. CDR3 coding DNA: TGTGCCAGCAGCTCCCTTTGGGGGAGGCCCTACGAGCAGTACTTC. Translating it yields CASSSLWGRPYEQYF.

This clonotype has more than one count but fewer than ten. The chain is built from TRBV29-1 and TRBJ2-5, with TRBD2 identical over 8 bases. The CDR3 sequence is 15 residues long. CDR1 is SQVTM and CDR2 is ANQGSEA in the germline V gene. The V gene end was trimmed by 3 bases and the J gene end by 2 bases; junction bases not matched to a gene: 8. The CDR3 DNA reads TGCAGCGTTGAGCGAGCGGGGGACCCTCAAGAGACCCAGTACTTC. Its translation is CSVERAGDPQETQYF.

This clonotype has a count of ten or more. The V call is TRBV28, the J call TRBJ2-7; D gene unclear. The CDR3 is made up of 11 amino acids. CDR1 and CDR2 (germline): MDHEN, SYDVKM. Trimming took 8 bases from V and 3 from J, leaving 8 bases between them. In DNA form, the CDR3 reads TGTGCCAGCGAGTTAGGCTACGAGCAGTACTTC. This codes for CASELGYEQYF.

The chain is built from TRBV18 and TRBJ1-1; TRBD1 is a possible D gene (5 bases). CDR1 and CDR2 from the germline V gene are KGHSH and LQKENI. V was pared by 4 bases and J by 4 bases, with 10 bases between. This CDR3 region has 13 residues. The CDR3 nucleotides read TGTGCCAGCTCACTCGGGGGAAGCACTGAAGCTTTCTTT. Residues: CASSLGGSTEAFF.

This clonotype was detected ten times or more. This chain uses TRBV12-3 or TRBV12-4 with TRBJ2-1, with TRBD2 identical over 10 bases. J lost 8 bases, V lost 5 bases, and 9 bases had no gene match. There are 15 residues in the CDR3. CDR3 protein: CASSPGVAGGDEQFF. CDR3 sequence (DNA): TGTGCCAGCAGTCCAGGAGTAGCGGGAGGTGATGAGCAGTTCTTC.

In this sample, this clonotype turned up many times. V and J are TRBV9 and TRBJ2-5; D possibly corresponds to TRBD1 (6 bases). Germline V lookup: CDR1 SGDLS, CDR2 YYNGEE. The CDR3 runs to 12 residues. Trimming shortened V by 3 bases and J by 5 bases, and 8 bases separated the two germline ends. The chain's CDR3 is CASSATGETQYF. CDR3 coding DNA: TGTGCCAGCAGCGCCACAGGGGAGACCCAGTACTTC.

The sample holds many counts of this clonotype. V and J are TRBV15 and TRBJ2-3, with 7 bases lining up with TRBD2. With 3 bases clipped from V and 1 base from J, the junction kept 4 bases outside the gene matches. The CDR3 is 15 amino acids. In germline, CDR1 is LNHNV, CDR2 YYDKDF (reference sequence). The CDR3 loop is CATSSITSGTDTQYF. In DNA form, the CDR3 reads TGTGCCACCAGCAGCATCACTAGCGGCACAGATACGCAGTATTTT.

The chain joins TRBV10-2 to TRBJ2-5; D tentatively reads TRBD1 or TRBD2 (5 bases each). Trimming pared 4 bases from V and 3 bases from J, leaving 12 bases between. Per germline, CDR1 WSHSY and CDR2 SAAADI. This CDR3 has 14 amino acids. The CDR3 DNA follows: TGCGCCAGCAGTGCGTTTGGGGGAGAAGAGACCCAGTACTTC. Translating gives CASSAFGGEETQYF.

This clonotype was recorded a few times. The V and J genes are TRBV5-1 and TRBJ2-3, with 9 bases lining up with TRBD2. The CDR3 has 17 residues. Losses at the gene ends were 0 bases for V and 5 bases for J; bases not matched to a gene: 10. Germline CDR1 SGHRS, CDR2 YFSETQ. CDR3 protein: CASSLVFGGGAVDTQYF. CDR3 nucleotide sequence: TGCGCCAGCAGCTTGGTCTTTGGCGGGGGGGCCGTAGATACGCAGTATTTT.

This clonotype was observed many times. CDR3 nucleotides: TGCGCCAGCAGCTTGGCCCTGACAGGAACGGGTGCTTTCTTT. It is translated as CASSLALTGTGAFF. The V gene is TRBV5-1, the J gene TRBJ1-1; D is perhaps TRBD1 (6 bases). There are 14 residues in the CDR3. The germline gives CDR1 SGHRS, CDR2 YFSETQ. The germline V and J ends were trimmed by 0 bases and 11 bases, with 17 bases remaining between them.

The CDR3 loop reads CASSLDILDLPYEQYF. Here the CDR3 DNA reads TGTGCCAGCAGCTTAGACATCCTAGACTTACCCTACGAGCAGTACTTC. The chain has TRBV7-9 and TRBJ2-7; D gene unclear. Germline-derived CDR1 and CDR2 are SEHNR and FQNEAQ (reference sequence). The germline V and J ends were trimmed by 1 base and 2 bases, with 15 bases remaining between them. The CDR3 contains 16 residues. Full variable domain (rest looked up from reference TRBV7-9 and TRBJ2-7): DTGVSQNPRHKITKRGQNVTFRCDPISEHNRLYWYRQTLGQGPEFLTYFQNEAQLEKSRLLSDRFSAERPKGSFSTLEIQRTEQGDSAMYLCASSLDILDLPYEQYFGPGTRLTVT.

This clonotype was recorded at least ten times. This chain uses TRBV4-3 with TRBJ1-6; 8 bases align to TRBD1. Trimming cost V 4 bases and J 9 bases; bases outside gene matches: 11. This CDR3 has 16 residues. Germline V CDR1 and CDR2: LGHNA, YSLEER. CDR3 region: CASSREPGQAVSPLHF. CDR3 DNA sequence: TGCGCCAGCAGCCGGGAGCCGGGACAGGCGGTTTCACCCCTCCACTTT.

This clonotype was counted a few times. The V and J genes are TRBV11-3 and TRBJ2-5; 12 bases align to TRBD2. Trimming cost V 5 bases and J 5 bases; bases outside gene matches: 12. From germline, CDR1 is SGHNT and CDR2 YENEEA. CDR3 length equals 17 residues. The CDR3 DNA follows: TGTGCCAGCAGCCCAGGGGGTCTAGCGGGAGGGGAGGAGACCCAGTACTTC. It codes for CASSPGGLAGGEETQYF.